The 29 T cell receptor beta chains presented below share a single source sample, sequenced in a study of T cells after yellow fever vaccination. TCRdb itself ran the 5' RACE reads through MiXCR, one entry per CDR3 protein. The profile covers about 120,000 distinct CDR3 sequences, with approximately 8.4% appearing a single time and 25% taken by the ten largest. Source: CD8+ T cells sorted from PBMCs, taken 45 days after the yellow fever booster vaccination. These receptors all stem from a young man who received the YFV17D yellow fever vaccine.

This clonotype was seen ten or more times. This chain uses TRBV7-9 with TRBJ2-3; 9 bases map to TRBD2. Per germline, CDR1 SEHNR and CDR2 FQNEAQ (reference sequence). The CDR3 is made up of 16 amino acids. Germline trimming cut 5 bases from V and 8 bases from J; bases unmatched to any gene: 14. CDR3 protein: CASSGNAVAGEVTQYF. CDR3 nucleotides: TGTGCCAGCAGCGGAAATGCGGTAGCGGGAGAAGTTACGCAGTATTTT.

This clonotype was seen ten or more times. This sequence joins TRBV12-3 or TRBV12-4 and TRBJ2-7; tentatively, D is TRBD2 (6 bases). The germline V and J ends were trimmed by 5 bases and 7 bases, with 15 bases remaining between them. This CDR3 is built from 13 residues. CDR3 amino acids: CASSPGPAGEQYF. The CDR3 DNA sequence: TGTGCCAGCAGTCCTGGGCCCGCGGGGGAGCAGTACTTC.

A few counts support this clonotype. CDR3 coding DNA: TGTGCAAGTCGCTTAGTCCTGGGGCGGCTGAACACTGAAGCTTTCTTT. Residues: CASRLVLGRLNTEAFF. The chain recombines TRBV12-2 with TRBJ1-1; the table's D gene call, TRBD1, was not cross checked with the DNA. TRBV12-2 is tagged as a pseudogene. The CDR3 contains 16 residues.

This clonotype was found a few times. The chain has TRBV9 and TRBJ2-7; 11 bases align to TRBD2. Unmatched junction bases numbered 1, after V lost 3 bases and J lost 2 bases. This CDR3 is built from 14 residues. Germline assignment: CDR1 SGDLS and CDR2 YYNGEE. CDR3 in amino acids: CASSEGLAAYEQYF. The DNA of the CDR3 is TGTGCCAGCAGCGAGGGACTAGCGGCCTACGAGCAGTACTTC.

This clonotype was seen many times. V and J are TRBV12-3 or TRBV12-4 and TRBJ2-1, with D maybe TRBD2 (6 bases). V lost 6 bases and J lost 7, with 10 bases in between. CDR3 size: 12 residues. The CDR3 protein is CASSSGVNEQFF. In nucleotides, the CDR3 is TGTGCCAGCAGCTCGGGGGTTAATGAGCAGTTCTTC.

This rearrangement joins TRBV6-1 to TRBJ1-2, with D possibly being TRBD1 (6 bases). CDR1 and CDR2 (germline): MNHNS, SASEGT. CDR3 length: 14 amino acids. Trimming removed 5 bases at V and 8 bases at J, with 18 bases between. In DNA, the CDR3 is TGTGCCAGCAGTCCATCCCCCGGGACACTCGGCTACACCTTC. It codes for CASSPSPGTLGYTF.

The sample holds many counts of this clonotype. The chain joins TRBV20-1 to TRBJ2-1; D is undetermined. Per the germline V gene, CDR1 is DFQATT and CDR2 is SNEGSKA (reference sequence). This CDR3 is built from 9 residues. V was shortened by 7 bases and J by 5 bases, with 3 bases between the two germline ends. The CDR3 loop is CSVNNEQFF. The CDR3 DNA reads TGCAGTGTCAACAATGAGCAGTTCTTC.

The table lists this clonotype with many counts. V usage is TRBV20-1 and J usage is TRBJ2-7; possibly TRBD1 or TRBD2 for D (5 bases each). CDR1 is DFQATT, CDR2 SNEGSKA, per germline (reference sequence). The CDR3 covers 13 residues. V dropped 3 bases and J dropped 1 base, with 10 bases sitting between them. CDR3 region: CSARTGTSYEQYF. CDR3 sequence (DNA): TGCAGTGCTAGGACCGGGACGTCCTACGAGCAGTACTTC.

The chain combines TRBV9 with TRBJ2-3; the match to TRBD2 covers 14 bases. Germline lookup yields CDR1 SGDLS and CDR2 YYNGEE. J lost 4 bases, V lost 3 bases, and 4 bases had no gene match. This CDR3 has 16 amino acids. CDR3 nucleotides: TGTGCCAGCAGCGCCGGGACTAGCGGGAGCGCAGATACGCAGTATTTT. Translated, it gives CASSAGTSGSADTQYF.

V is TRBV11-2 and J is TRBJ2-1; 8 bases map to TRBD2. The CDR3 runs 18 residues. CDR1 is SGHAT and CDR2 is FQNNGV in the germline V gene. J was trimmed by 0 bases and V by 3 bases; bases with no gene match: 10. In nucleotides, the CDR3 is TGTGCCAGCAGCTTTCCTCTAAGCGGGAGCTTCTCCTACAATGAGCAGTTCTTC. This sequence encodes CASSFPLSGSFSYNEQFF.

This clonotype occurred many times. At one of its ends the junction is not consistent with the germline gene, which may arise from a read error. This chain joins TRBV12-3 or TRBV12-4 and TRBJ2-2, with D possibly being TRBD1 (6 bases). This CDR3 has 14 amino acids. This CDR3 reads CASSVTGNPGELFF. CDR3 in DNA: TGTGCCAGCAGCGTAACAGGGAACCCCGGGGAGCTGTTTTTT.

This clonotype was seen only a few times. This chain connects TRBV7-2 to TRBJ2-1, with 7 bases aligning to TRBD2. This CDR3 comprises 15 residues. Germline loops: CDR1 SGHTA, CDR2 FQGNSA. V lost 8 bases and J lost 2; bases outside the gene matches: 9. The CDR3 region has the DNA TGTGCCAGCGGGCCTAGCGGAGGACCCTACAATGAGCAGTTCTTC. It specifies CASGPSGGPYNEQFF. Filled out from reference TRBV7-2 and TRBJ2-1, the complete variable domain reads GAGVSQSPSNKVTEKGKDVELRCDPISGHTALYWYRQSLGQGLEFLIYFQGNSAPDKSGLPSDRFSAERTGGSVSTLTIQRTQQEDSAVYLCASGPSGGPYNEQFFGPGTRLTVL.

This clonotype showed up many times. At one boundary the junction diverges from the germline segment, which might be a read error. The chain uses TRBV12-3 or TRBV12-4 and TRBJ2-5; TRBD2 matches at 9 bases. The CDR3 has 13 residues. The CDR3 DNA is TGTGCCAGCAGTTTAGTCGGTAGCGGGGGTCCAGACTTC. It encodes CASSLVGSGGPDF.

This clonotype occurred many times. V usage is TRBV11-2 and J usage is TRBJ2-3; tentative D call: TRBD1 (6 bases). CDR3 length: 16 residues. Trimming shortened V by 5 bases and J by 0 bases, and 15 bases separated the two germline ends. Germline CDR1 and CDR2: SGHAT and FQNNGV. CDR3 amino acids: CASSTRWTDSTDTQYF. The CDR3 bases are TGTGCCAGCAGCACACGTTGGACAGATAGCACAGATACGCAGTATTTT.

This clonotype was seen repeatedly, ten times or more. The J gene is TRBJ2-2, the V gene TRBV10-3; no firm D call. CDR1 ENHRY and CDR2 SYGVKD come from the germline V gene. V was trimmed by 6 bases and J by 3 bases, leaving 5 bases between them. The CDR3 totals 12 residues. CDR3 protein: CAIRDDTGELFF. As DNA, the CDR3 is TGTGCCATCAGGGACGACACCGGGGAGCTGTTTTTT.

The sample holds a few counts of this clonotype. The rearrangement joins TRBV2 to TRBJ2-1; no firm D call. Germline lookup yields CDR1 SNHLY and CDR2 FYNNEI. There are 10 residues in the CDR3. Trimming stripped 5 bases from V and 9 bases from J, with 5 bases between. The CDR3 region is CASSTLEQFF. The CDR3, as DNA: TGTGCCAGCAGTACACTTGAGCAGTTCTTC.

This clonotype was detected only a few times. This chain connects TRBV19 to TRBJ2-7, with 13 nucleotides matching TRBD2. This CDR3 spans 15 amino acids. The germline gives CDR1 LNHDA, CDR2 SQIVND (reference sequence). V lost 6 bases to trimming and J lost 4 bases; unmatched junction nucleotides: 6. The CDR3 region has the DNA TGTGCCAGTAGCCCCGGGACTAGCGGGACGTACGAGCAGTACTTC. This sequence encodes CASSPGTSGTYEQYF.

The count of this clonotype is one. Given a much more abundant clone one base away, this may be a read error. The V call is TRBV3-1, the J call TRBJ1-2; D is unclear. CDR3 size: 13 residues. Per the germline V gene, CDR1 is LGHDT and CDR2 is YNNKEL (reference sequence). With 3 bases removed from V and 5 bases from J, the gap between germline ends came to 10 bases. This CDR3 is CASSQAEDYGYTF. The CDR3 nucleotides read TGTGCCAGCAGCCAGGCAGAAGATTATGGCTACACCTTC. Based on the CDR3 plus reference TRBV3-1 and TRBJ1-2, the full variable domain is DTAVSQTPKYLVTQMGNDKSIKCEQNLGHDTMYWYKQDSKKFLKIMFSYNNKELIINETVPNRFSPKSPDKAHLNLHINSLELGDSAVYFCASSQAEDYGYTFGSGTRLTVV.

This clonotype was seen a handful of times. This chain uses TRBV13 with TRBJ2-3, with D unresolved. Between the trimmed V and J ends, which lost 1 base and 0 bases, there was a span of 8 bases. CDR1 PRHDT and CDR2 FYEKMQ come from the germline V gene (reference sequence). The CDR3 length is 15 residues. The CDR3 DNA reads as TGTGCCAGCAGCTTAGACGGCTTAAGCACAGATACGCAGTATTTT. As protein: CASSLDGLSTDTQYF.

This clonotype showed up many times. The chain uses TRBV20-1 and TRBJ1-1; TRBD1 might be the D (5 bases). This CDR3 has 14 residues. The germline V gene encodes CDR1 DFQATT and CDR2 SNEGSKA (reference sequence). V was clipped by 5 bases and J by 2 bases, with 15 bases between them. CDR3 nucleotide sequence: TGCAGTGCTGAATACCGGGACGGAAACACTGAAGCTTTCTTT. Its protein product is CSAEYRDGNTEAFF.

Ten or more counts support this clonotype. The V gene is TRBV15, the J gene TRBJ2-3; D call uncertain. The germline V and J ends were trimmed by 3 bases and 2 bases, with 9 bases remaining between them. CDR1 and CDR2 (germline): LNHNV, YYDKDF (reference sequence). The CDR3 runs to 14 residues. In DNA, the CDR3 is TGTGCCACCAGCAGGGAGATCCACACAGATACGCAGTATTTT. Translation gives CATSREIHTDTQYF.

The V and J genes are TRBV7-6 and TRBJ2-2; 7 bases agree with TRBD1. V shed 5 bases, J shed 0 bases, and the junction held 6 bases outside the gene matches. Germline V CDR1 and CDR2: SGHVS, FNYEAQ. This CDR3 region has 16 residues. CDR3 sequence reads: CASSPVGGANTGELFF. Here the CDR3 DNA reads TGTGCCAGCAGCCCGGTAGGGGGCGCGAACACCGGGGAGCTGTTTTTT.

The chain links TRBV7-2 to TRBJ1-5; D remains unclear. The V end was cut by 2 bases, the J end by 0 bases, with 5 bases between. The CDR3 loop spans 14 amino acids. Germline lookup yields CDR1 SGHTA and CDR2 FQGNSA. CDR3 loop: CASSLLISNQPQHF. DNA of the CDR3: TGTGCCAGCAGCTTACTCATTAGCAATCAGCCCCAGCATTTT.

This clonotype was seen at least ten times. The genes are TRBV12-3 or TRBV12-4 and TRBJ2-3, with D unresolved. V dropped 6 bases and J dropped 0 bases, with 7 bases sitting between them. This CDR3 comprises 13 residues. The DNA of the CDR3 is TGTGCCAGCAGCTCTTCTAGCACAGATACGCAGTATTTT. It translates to CASSSSSTDTQYF.

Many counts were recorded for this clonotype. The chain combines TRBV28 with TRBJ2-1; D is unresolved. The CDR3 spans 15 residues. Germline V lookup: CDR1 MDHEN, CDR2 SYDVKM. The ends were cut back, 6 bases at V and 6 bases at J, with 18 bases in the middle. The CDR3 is CASRIDPITGNEQFF. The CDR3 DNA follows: TGTGCCAGCAGAATTGACCCGATAACGGGCAATGAGCAGTTCTTC.

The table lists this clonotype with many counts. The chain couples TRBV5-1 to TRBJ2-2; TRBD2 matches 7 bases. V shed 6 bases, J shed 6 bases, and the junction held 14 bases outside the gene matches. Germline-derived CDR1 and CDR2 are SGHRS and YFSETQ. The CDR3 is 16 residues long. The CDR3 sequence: CASTPRGLEIPGELFF. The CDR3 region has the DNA TGCGCCAGCACCCCTCGAGGACTAGAAATCCCCGGGGAGCTGTTTTTT.

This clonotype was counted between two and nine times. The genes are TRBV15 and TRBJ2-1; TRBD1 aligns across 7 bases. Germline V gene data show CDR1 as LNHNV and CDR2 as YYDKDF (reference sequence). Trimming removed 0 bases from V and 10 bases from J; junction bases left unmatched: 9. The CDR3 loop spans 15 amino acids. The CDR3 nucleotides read TGTGCCACCAGCAGAGATAGGGGGCTAATAGGGGAGCAGTTCTTC. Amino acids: CATSRDRGLIGEQFF.

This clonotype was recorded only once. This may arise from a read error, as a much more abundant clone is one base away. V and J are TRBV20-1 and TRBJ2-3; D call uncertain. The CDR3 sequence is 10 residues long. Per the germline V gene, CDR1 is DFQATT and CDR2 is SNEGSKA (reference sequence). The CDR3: CTARDYTQYF. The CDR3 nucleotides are TGCACTGCTAGAGATTACACGCAGTATTTT.

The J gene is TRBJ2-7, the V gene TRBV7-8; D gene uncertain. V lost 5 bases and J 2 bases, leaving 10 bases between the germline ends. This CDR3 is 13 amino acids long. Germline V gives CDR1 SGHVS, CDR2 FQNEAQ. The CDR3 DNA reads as TGTGCCAGCAGCCCAGCCGCGACCTACGAGCAGTACTTC. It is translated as CASSPAATYEQYF.